The 10 T cell receptor beta chains below were found in one sample sequenced in a study of cytomegalovirus exposure and HLA in healthy donors. Vbeta (60) and Jbeta (13) primers were used in the PCR. Sequenced by immunoSEQ multiplex PCR; TCRdb stores in-frame clones only, minus some. The table has roughly 120,000 clones, under 85% seen once. The sequenced sample was PBMCs. These receptors originate from a woman in her thirties or forties in good health and CMV-seropositive.

The genes are TRBV9 and TRBJ2-7, with 9 bases aligning to TRBD1. J lost 5 bases, V lost 3 bases, and 9 bases had no gene match. The CDR3 sequence is 15 residues long. In germline, CDR1 is SGDLS, CDR2 YYNGEE. CDR3 region: CASSASGTGRNEQYF. As DNA, the CDR3 is TGTGCCAGCAGCGCGTCCGGGACAGGGAGAAACGAGCAGTACTTC. Full variable domain (missing parts from reference TRBV9 and TRBJ2-7): DSGVTQTPKHLITATGQRVTLRCSPRSGDLSVYWYQQSLDQGLQFLIQYYNGEERAKGNILERFSAQQFPDLHSELNLSSLELGDSALYFCASSASGTGRNEQYFGPGTRLTVT.

This clone was recorded once. CDR3 protein: CASSLWREMYEQYF. In DNA form, the CDR3 reads TGTGCCAGCAGCTTGTGGCGGGAGATGTACGAGCAGTACTTC. The V gene is TRBV11-2, the J gene TRBJ2-7; 7 nucleotides line up with TRBD2. Germline V lookup: CDR1 SGHAT, CDR2 FQNNGV. J gave up 4 bases and V 3 bases, and 6 bases lay outside the gene matches. This CDR3 region has 14 residues.

This clone has just a few counts. This chain joins TRBV5-4 and TRBJ2-3, with 8 nucleotides matching TRBD1. CDR1 is SGHNT, CDR2 YYREEE, per germline (reference sequence). CDR3 size: 15 residues. Trimming took 3 bases from V and 4 from J; bases not matched to a gene: 7. CDR3 residues: CASSSGQGFPDTQYF. DNA of the CDR3: TGTGCCAGCAGCTCCGGACAGGGTTTCCCAGATACGCAGTATTTT.

Written as DNA, the CDR3 is TGTGCCAGCGTAAGGGGAAGGGCTGAAGCTTTCTTT. Its translation is CASVRGRAEAFF. V and J are TRBV6-6 and TRBJ1-1; possibly TRBD1 for D (5 bases). Trimming left V 8 bases short and J 6 bases short, with 13 bases between. Germline V lookup: CDR1 MNHNY, CDR2 SVGAGI (reference sequence). This CDR3 comprises 12 residues.

The chain couples TRBV7-6 to TRBJ1-1; 8 bases fit TRBD1. J was trimmed by 5 bases and V by 5 bases; bases with no gene match: 7. Germline CDR1 is SGHVS and CDR2 is FNYEAQ. This CDR3 has 14 amino acids. CDR3 protein: CASSPGTGATEAFF. DNA for the CDR3: TGTGCCAGCAGCCCGGGGACAGGTGCGACTGAAGCTTTCTTT.

This rearrangement joins TRBV6-1 to TRBJ2-5, with a tentative D call TRBD1 (6 bases). The germline CDR1 and CDR2 sequences are MNHNS and SASEGT. The CDR3 is 14 residues long. The germline V and J ends were trimmed by 7 bases and 3 bases, with 15 bases remaining between them. The CDR3 nucleotides read TGTGCCAGCAAGGACAGCCTCCTCAAAGAGACCCAGTACTTC. This translates into CASKDSLLKETQYF.

J is TRBJ2-1 and V is TRBV10-3; D is uncertain. The CDR3 contains 13 residues. V was shortened by 4 bases and J by 5 bases, with 9 bases between the two germline ends. Germline values: CDR1 ENHRY, CDR2 SYGVKD. CDR3 loop: CAISVESHNEQFF. The CDR3 DNA reads TGTGCCATCAGTGTTGAGAGCCACAATGAGCAGTTCTTC.

The rearrangement uses TRBV2 and TRBJ1-2, with 8 nucleotides matching TRBD1. Trimming at V came to 6 bases and at J to 8 bases, leaving 14 bases not matched to a gene. The V gene's germline CDR1 is SNHLY and CDR2 FYNNEI. The length of the CDR3 is 15 residues. CDR3 nucleotides: TGTGCCAGCAGCAGCTTACCAGGGGGCGCGGGCGGCTACACCTTC. Translation: CASSSLPGGAGGYTF. The variable domain in full, with the rest retrieved from reference TRBV2 and TRBJ1-2, is EPEVTQTPSHQVTQMGQEVILRCVPISNHLYFYWYRQILGQKVEFLVSFYNNEISEKSEIFDDQFSVERPDGSNFTLKIRSTKLEDSAMYFCASSSLPGGAGGYTFGSGTRLTVV.

This chain connects TRBV30 to TRBJ2-2, with D perhaps TRBD2 (5 bases). Trimming left V 3 bases short and J 6 bases short, with 17 bases between. CDR1 and CDR2 (germline): GTSNPN, SVGIG (reference sequence). The CDR3 consists of 15 residues. CDR3 in amino acids: CAWRRGLAVSGELFF. The CDR3 DNA follows: TGTGCCTGGAGACGTGGTCTAGCCGTGTCCGGGGAGCTGTTTTTT.

The chain carries TRBV20-1 and TRBJ2-4; TRBD1 might be the D (6 bases). Trimming shortened V by 5 bases and J by 13 bases, and 12 bases separated the two germline ends. The CDR3 is 10 residues long. Germline V CDR1 and CDR2: DFQATT, SNEGSKA (reference sequence). The CDR3 sequence: CSAFRQAQYF. The CDR3 region has the DNA TGCAGTGCTTTCCGACAGGCCCAGTACTTC.